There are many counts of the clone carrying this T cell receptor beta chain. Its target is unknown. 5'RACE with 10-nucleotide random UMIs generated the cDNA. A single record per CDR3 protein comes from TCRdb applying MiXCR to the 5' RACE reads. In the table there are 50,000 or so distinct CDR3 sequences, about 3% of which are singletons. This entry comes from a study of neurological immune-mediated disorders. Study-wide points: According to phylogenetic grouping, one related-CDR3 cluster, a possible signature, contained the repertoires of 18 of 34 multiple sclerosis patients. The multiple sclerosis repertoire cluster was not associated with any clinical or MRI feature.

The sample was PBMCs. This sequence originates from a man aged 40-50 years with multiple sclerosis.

CDR3 amino acids: CASSSSTGANEKLFF. The CDR3 bases are TGTGCCAGCAGCTCTTCGACAGGGGCTAATGAAAAACTGTTTTTT. The chain joins TRBV9 to TRBJ1-4, with TRBD1 matching 8 bases. The V segment lost 4 bases and the J segment 3 bases; nucleotides outside the gene matches: 5. This CDR3 is 15 amino acids long. Germline CDR1 and CDR2: SGDLS and YYNGEE. The whole variable domain, remainder taken from reference TRBV9 and TRBJ1-4, is DSGVTQTPKHLITATGQRVTLRCSPRSGDLSVYWYQQSLDQGLQFLIQYYNGEERAKGNILERFSAQQFPDLHSELNLSSLELGDSALYFCASSSSTGANEKLFFGSGTQLSVL.